These 23 T cell receptor beta chains were all obtained from the same sample, sequenced in a study of cytomegalovirus exposure and HLA in healthy donors. Use of 60 Vbeta and 13 Jbeta primers characterized the PCR. TCRdb's table, derived via immunoSEQ multiplex PCR, lists solely in-frame clones and lacks some. The table has about 140,000 clones, around four fifths seen once. The sample taken for sequencing was PBMCs. The receptor source for this set is a boy aged 2 to 10 in good health and CMV-seronegative.

V usage is TRBV7-9 and J usage is TRBJ2-5; TRBD1 matches at 8 bases. The ends lost 3 bases at V and 4 bases at J; junction bases unmatched: 1. Germline V lookup: CDR1 SEHNR, CDR2 FQNEAQ (reference sequence). CDR3 size: 13 residues. The CDR3 DNA sequence: TGTGCCAGCAGCTTGGACAGGGCAGAGACCCAGTACTTC. Residues: CASSLDRAETQYF.

The rearrangement links TRBV6-1 to TRBJ2-7, with TRBD2 as a possible D gene (6 bases). The CDR3 sequence is 13 residues long. Trimming shortened V by 8 bases and J by 5 bases, and 16 bases separated the two germline ends. Germline V gene data show CDR1 as MNHNS and CDR2 as SASEGT. The CDR3 nucleotides are TGTGCCAGCCGGCGACTAGTGTCCCACGAGCAGTACTTC. Translation: CASRRLVSHEQYF.

The rearrangement joins TRBV4-2 to TRBJ2-7; 11 bases align to TRBD1. The germline V gene has CDR1 LGHNA and CDR2 YNFKEQ. Unmatched junction bases numbered 7, after V lost 0 bases and J lost 6 bases. This CDR3 contains 16 residues. The CDR3 DNA is TGTGCCAGCAGCCAAGACCCGGACAGGGGGCTAGTCGAGCAGTACTTC. It yields the protein CASSQDPDRGLVEQYF.

DNA for the CDR3: TGTGCCACCAGCAGATACAGGGGCACCTACGAGCAGTACTTC. Amino acids: CATSRYRGTYEQYF. The chain carries TRBV15 and TRBJ2-7, with 7 nucleotides matching TRBD1. The CDR3 contains 14 residues. The trim removed 2 bases at V and 2 bases at J, leaving 3 bases unmatched. Germline CDR1 LNHNV, CDR2 YYDKDF (reference sequence).

A word on this clone: At the DNA level, this CDR3 is encoded by other sequences in the same sample as well. This chain connects TRBV9 to TRBJ1-1, with 8 bases lining up with TRBD1. CDR1 is SGDLS, CDR2 YYNGEE, per germline. With 0 bases clipped from V and 5 bases from J, the junction kept 9 bases outside the gene matches. The CDR3 is 16 residues long. The chain's CDR3 is CASSVDPQGAGTEAFF. The CDR3 nucleotides are TGTGCCAGCAGCGTAGATCCTCAGGGGGCAGGGACTGAAGCTTTCTTT. Drawing the rest from reference TRBV9 and TRBJ1-1, the complete variable domain is DSGVTQTPKHLITATGQRVTLRCSPRSGDLSVYWYQQSLDQGLQFLIQYYNGEERAKGNILERFSAQQFPDLHSELNLSSLELGDSALYFCASSVDPQGAGTEAFFGQGTRLTVV.

The chain links TRBV5-6 to TRBJ1-2; unclear D gene. From germline, CDR1 is SGHDT and CDR2 YYEEEE. The CDR3 runs to 14 residues. The V end lost 0 bases, the J end lost 2 bases, and 8 bases lay between the germline ends. CDR3 in amino acids: CASSLVATNYGYTF. The CDR3 DNA is TGTGCCAGCAGCTTGGTGGCAACGAACTATGGCTACACCTTC.

V gene TRBV7-2 combines with J gene TRBJ2-5; tentative D call: TRBD2 (6 bases). The DNA end favors TRBJ2-7, so the J call may be wrong. The CDR3 length is 15 residues. The V gene's germline CDR1 is SGHTA and CDR2 FQGNSA. This chain's CDR3 is CASSLIRGTRYEQYF. The CDR3 nucleotides are TGTGCCAGCAGCTTAATACGGGGGACCCGCTACGAGCAGTACTTC.

This chain joins TRBV5-1 and TRBJ2-1; 11 bases agree with TRBD2. Germline V CDR1 and CDR2: SGHRS, YFSETQ. The V and J ends lost 2 bases and 1 base, in that order; junction bases with no gene match: 5. The CDR3 is made up of 17 amino acids. The CDR3 bases are TGCGCCAGCAGCTTTCCTAGCGGGGGGCTTTCCTACAATGAGCAGTTCTTC. It codes for CASSFPSGGLSYNEQFF.

The V and J genes are TRBV6-4 and TRBJ1-2; 10 bases line up with TRBD1. There are 15 residues in the CDR3. V shed 5 bases and J 3 bases; nucleotides not matched to a gene: 6. Germline values: CDR1 MRHNA, CDR2 SNTAGT. The chain's CDR3 is CASSPRTGGHYGYTF. CDR3 nucleotide sequence: TGTGCCAGCAGTCCCCGGACAGGGGGGCACTATGGCTACACCTTC.

This chain connects TRBV21-1 to TRBJ2-2; the D segment call TRBD1 is taken from the table without a DNA check. TRBV21-1 corresponds to a pseudogene. The CDR3 is 16 amino acids. The CDR3 nucleotides read TGTGCCAGCAGCCTAGGGGGCGGGGTAGCCACCGGGGAGCTGTTTTTT. Translated, it gives CASSLGGGVATGELFF.

This clone came up once. The J gene is TRBJ1-1, the V gene TRBV15, with 7 bases that match TRBD1. J gave up 0 bases and V 0 bases, and 4 bases lay outside the gene matches. CDR1 and CDR2 (germline): LNHNV, YYDKDF (reference sequence). CDR3 length equals 16 residues. The CDR3 nucleotides read TGTGCCACCAGCAGAGATTGGGGACAGTTGAACACTGAAGCTTTCTTT. Encoded protein: CATSRDWGQLNTEAFF.

The rearrangement uses TRBV29-1 and TRBJ2-1; D not certain. CDR3 length: 12 residues. CDR1 is SQVTM, CDR2 ANQGSEA, per germline. Deletions cut 4 bases from V and 5 bases from J, with 9 bases between. The CDR3 DNA reads as TGCAGCGTTGTATCCTATAACAATGAGCAGTTCTTC. Protein: CSVVSYNNEQFF.

The chain uses TRBV6-5 and TRBJ2-3; weak D call: TRBD1 (5 bases). The CDR3 sequence is 14 residues long. Per the germline V gene, CDR1 is MNHEY and CDR2 is SVGAGI. V lost 4 bases, J lost 2 bases, and 10 bases lay in between. The CDR3: CASSLLGDTDTQYF. In nucleotides, the CDR3 is TGTGCCAGCAGTTTATTAGGGGACACAGATACGCAGTATTTT.

This chain connects TRBV6-1 to TRBJ1-4, with D perhaps TRBD1 (6 bases). Germline V gene data show CDR1 as MNHNS and CDR2 as SASEGT. V lost 6 bases and J lost 3, with 11 bases in between. The CDR3 is 14 residues long. CDR3 sequence: CASSPEGANEKLFF. CDR3 DNA sequence: TGTGCCAGCAGCCCTGAGGGGGCTAATGAAAAACTGTTTTTT.

This chain connects TRBV19 to TRBJ1-3, with D tentatively TRBD1 (5 bases). CDR1 is LNHDA, CDR2 SQIVND, per germline (reference sequence). V lost 5 bases, J lost 0 bases, and 11 bases lay in between. The CDR3 runs to 15 residues. In DNA form, the CDR3 reads TGTGCCAGTAGTGTCCAGGGCTTCTCTGGAAACACCATATATTTT. This sequence encodes CASSVQGFSGNTIYF.

The V and J genes are TRBV7-7 and TRBJ2-3; 7 bases are shared with TRBD1. With 5 bases clipped from V and 2 bases from J, the junction kept 4 bases outside the gene matches. From germline, CDR1 is SSHAT and CDR2 FNYEAQ (reference sequence). The CDR3 is 14 residues long. The CDR3 DNA reads as TGTGCCAGCAGCCTCGACAGGGCCACAGATACGCAGTATTTT. Translation: CASSLDRATDTQYF.

The gene calls are TRBV19 and TRBJ1-4; a possible D gene is TRBD1 (5 bases). The CDR3 covers 15 residues. V shed 3 bases and J shed 14 bases, with 22 bases lying between them. From germline, CDR1 is LNHDA and CDR2 SQIVND (reference sequence). CDR3: CASSILPSLQGLLFF. CDR3 DNA: TGTGCCAGTAGTATCCTTCCAAGTCTTCAGGGTTTGCTGTTTTTT.

The J gene is TRBJ1-6, the V gene TRBV5-1; D possibly corresponds to TRBD1 (6 bases). The length of the CDR3 is 15 residues. Germline assignment: CDR1 SGHRS and CDR2 YFSETQ. Deletions cut 4 bases from V and 10 bases from J, with 18 bases between. CDR3 DNA: TGCGCCAGCAGCCCAACCTCAGTGGGGGCGTCACCCCTCCACTTT. This gives the protein CASSPTSVGASPLHF.

This clone was recorded a few times. The rearrangement links TRBV29-1 to TRBJ2-7; 9 bases line up with TRBD2. This CDR3 is 16 amino acids long. CDR1 SQVTM and CDR2 ANQGSEA come from the germline V gene. With V trimmed by 1 base and J by 4 bases, 11 bases remained unmatched. Written as DNA, the CDR3 is TGCAGCGTTGAAGTAGGGCGCGGGAGGGCCGGTTACGAGCAGTACTTC. Translation: CSVEVGRGRAGYEQYF.

The CDR3 loop reads CASSSPPDRGAQYF. The CDR3, as DNA: TGTGCCAGCAGCTCTCCTCCCGACAGGGGTGCGCAGTATTTT. The chain is built from TRBV7-9 and TRBJ2-3; 8 bases align to TRBD1. The CDR3 is 14 residues long. V lost 4 bases to trimming and J lost 10 bases; unmatched junction nucleotides: 10. Germline CDR1 SEHNR, CDR2 FQNEAQ (reference sequence).

The genes are TRBV7-9 and TRBJ1-1; TRBD1 matches 11 bases. CDR3 length: 15 residues. V shed 5 bases, J shed 4 bases, and the junction held 6 bases outside the gene matches. CDR1 is SEHNR, CDR2 FQNEAQ, per germline (reference sequence). The CDR3 DNA reads as TGTGCCAGCAGCCGCGGACAGGGGGCGGGCACTGAAGCTTTCTTT. Its translation is CASSRGQGAGTEAFF.

The sample holds a few counts of this clone. The gene calls are TRBV6-1 and TRBJ2-1; D not resolved. This CDR3 spans 14 amino acids. Between the trimmed V and J ends, which lost 3 bases and 3 bases, there was a span of 9 bases. Germline V lookup: CDR1 MNHNS, CDR2 SASEGT. The CDR3 is CASSDLGSYNEQFF. CDR3 DNA sequence: TGTGCCAGCAGTGATCTGGGCAGCTACAATGAGCAGTTCTTC.

This clone was found a few times. This chain connects TRBV6-7 to TRBJ2-7, with 7 bases aligning to TRBD1. TRBV6-7 is an open reading frame, and its role is uncertain. Trimming took 4 bases from V and 11 from J; bases not matched to a gene: 5. This CDR3 is built from 11 residues. The CDR3 region has the DNA TGTGCCAGCAGTTCGGACAGGCCGGAGTACTTC. Translating gives CASSSDRPEYF.